Included here is one T cell receptor beta chain sequence, with context. The target antigen is unknown. The sample belongs to a study of monozygotic twins with inflammatory bowel disease. Study results and limitations: No detectable difference in repertoire similarity separated concordant from discordant twins, possibly as a result of limited power.

Amplification of TCRalpha and TCRbeta cDNA involved two nested PCRs that ran for about 17 and 10 cycles. TCRdb reprocessed the 5' RACE reads, keeping one entry per CDR3 protein, no DNA. The table for this sample gives more than 300,000 distinct CDR3 sequences. Investigators pulled total RNA out of whole blood and did not sort T cells. CDR1 and CDR2 (germline): DFQATT, SNEGSKA (reference sequence). The CDR3 has 14 amino acids. The sample consisted of blood. The chain couples TRBV20-1 to TRBJ2-7. This receptor was taken from a human donor with ulcerative colitis or Crohn's disease, or a healthy co-twin of an affected twin (not recorded which). CDR3 in amino acids: CSAPIGGRWYEQYF.